Each of the 32 T cell receptor beta chains below was sequenced from the same sample in a study of shared clonotypes between healthy human individuals. Here immunoSEQ multiplex PCR was the method, and the copy in TCRdb shows in-frame clones only, minus some. The sample lists more than 450,000 clones; more than 65% were seen once. Input material: PBMCs. These receptors were taken from a woman aged 40 to 50 in good health. Some clones in this sample may be carry-over from other donors' samples.

This chain connects TRBV2 to TRBJ2-2; 8 positions agree with TRBD1. The germline V gene encodes CDR1 SNHLY and CDR2 FYNNEI. After removal of 7 bases from V and 4 bases from J, the junction contained 8 bases not matched to a gene. This CDR3 has 15 amino acids. The CDR3 DNA reads TGTGCCAGCACCCTCGACAGGGGTGGCACCGGGGAGCTGTTTTTT. Its protein is CASTLDRGGTGELFF.

This clone turned up a few times. V usage is TRBV5-1 and J usage is TRBJ1-2; 7 bases map to TRBD1. Germline-derived CDR1 and CDR2 are SGHRS and YFSETQ. The CDR3 spans 15 residues. V lost 3 bases to trimming and J lost 3 bases; unmatched junction nucleotides: 8. CDR3 bases: TGCGCCAGCAGCTGGGGACAGTCGACGGACTATGGCTACACCTTC. As protein: CASSWGQSTDYGYTF.

This clone was counted at least ten times. The chain joins TRBV7-9 to TRBJ2-7; D is perhaps TRBD1 (6 bases). The germline V gene encodes CDR1 SEHNR and CDR2 FQNEAQ (reference sequence). Trimming removed 4 bases at V and 5 bases at J, with 18 bases between. This CDR3 is built from 15 residues. DNA of the CDR3: TGTGCCAGCAGCTCTCCATCGGTGGGGGCAGACGAGCAGTACTTC. The encoded protein is CASSSPSVGADEQYF.

J is TRBJ2-7 and V is TRBV9; TRBD2 agrees at 8 bases. J gave up 6 bases and V 5 bases, and 7 bases lay outside the gene matches. CDR1 is SGDLS and CDR2 is YYNGEE in the germline V gene. This CDR3 comprises 13 residues. This CDR3 reads CASSESGGFEQYF. The CDR3 DNA reads as TGTGCCAGCAGTGAAAGCGGGGGCTTCGAGCAGTACTTC.

The chain carries TRBV11-2 and TRBJ2-1; weak D call: TRBD2 (5 bases). Germline V gene lookup returns CDR1 SGHAT and CDR2 FQNNGV. The CDR3 totals 16 residues. V shed 4 bases and J shed 10 bases, with 23 bases lying between them. CDR3 loop: CASSSLPRRTPQEQFF. The CDR3 DNA reads TGTGCCAGCAGCTCACTACCGAGGAGGACCCCGCAGGAGCAGTTCTTC.

The CDR3 spells CASREGLGGDEQFF. The CDR3 DNA follows: TGTGCCAGCAGGGAGGGACTAGGGGGCGATGAGCAGTTCTTC. The chain carries TRBV2 and TRBJ2-1; TRBD2 might be the D (8 bases). Germline V CDR1 and CDR2: SNHLY, FYNNEI. V gave up 6 bases and J gave up 8 bases, with 17 bases separating them. The CDR3 spans 14 residues.

To note about this clone: In the same sample, other DNA sequences code for this CDR3. The chain employs TRBV18 and TRBJ1-2; TRBD1 aligns across 9 bases. There are 15 residues in the CDR3. The germline gives CDR1 KGHSH, CDR2 LQKENI. With 0 bases clipped from V and 8 bases from J, the junction kept 7 bases outside the gene matches. The CDR3 reads CASSPPSGQGYGYTF. For the CDR3, the DNA is TGTGCCAGCTCACCACCGTCTGGACAGGGGTACGGCTACACCTTC.

V usage is TRBV5-1 and J usage is TRBJ1-1; D is possibly TRBD1 (5 bases). The CDR3 has 16 residues. CDR1 is SGHRS and CDR2 is YFSETQ in the germline V gene. Trimming shortened V by 0 bases and J by 0 bases, and 12 bases separated the two germline ends. The CDR3 nucleotides read TGCGCCAGCAGCTTGGACCCTGGGACGGTGAACACTGAAGCTTTCTTT. It is translated as CASSLDPGTVNTEAFF.

In its sample, this clone was seen a few times. The chain uses TRBV13 and TRBJ2-5; tentative D call: TRBD2 (6 bases). This CDR3 contains 18 residues. Between the trimmed V and J ends, which lost 1 base and 3 bases, there was a span of 21 bases. Germline CDR1 PRHDT, CDR2 FYEKMQ (reference sequence). Here the CDR3 DNA reads TGTGCCAGCAGCTTAGCTCTTATCGGGGGAGGACAAGAAGAGACCCAGTACTTC. It is translated as CASSLALIGGGQEETQYF.

The V gene is TRBV9, the J gene TRBJ2-7; 8 nucleotides align to TRBD1. Germline CDR1 SGDLS, CDR2 YYNGEE. This CDR3 contains 16 residues. V lost 4 bases to trimming and J lost 1 base; unmatched junction nucleotides: 10. The CDR3 here is CASSIAGQVPSYEQYF. The CDR3 DNA reads TGTGCCAGCAGCATCGCGGGACAGGTCCCTTCCTACGAGCAGTACTTC.

V usage is TRBV28 and J usage is TRBJ1-5; 9 bases match TRBD1. This CDR3 has 17 amino acids. With V trimmed by 6 bases and J by 6 bases, 15 bases remained unmatched. Germline CDR1 MDHEN, CDR2 SYDVKM. CDR3 nucleotides: TGTGCCAGCAGGAGTACCGGGGACAGGGTCTCCGTTCAGCCCCAGCATTTT. It specifies CASRSTGDRVSVQPQHF.

The rearrangement uses TRBV5-1 and TRBJ2-5, with TRBD1 matching 7 bases. The DNA end favors TRBJ2-7, so the J call may be wrong. The germline V gene encodes CDR1 SGHRS and CDR2 YFSETQ. There are 14 residues in the CDR3. CDR3 protein: CASSWDSRSYEQYF. CDR3 bases: TGCGCCAGCAGCTGGGACAGCCGTTCCTACGAGCAGTACTTC.

The chain couples TRBV5-4 to TRBJ2-7; D unclear. Germline V lookup: CDR1 SGHNT, CDR2 YYREEE (reference sequence). The V gene lost 2 bases and the J gene lost 5 bases, with 8 bases spanning the gap. CDR3 length: 12 residues. The CDR3 is CASSFRRDEQYF. The CDR3 DNA reads as TGTGCCAGCAGCTTTCGACGGGACGAGCAGTACTTC. The full variable domain, its missing parts supplied by reference TRBV5-4 and TRBJ2-7, is ETGVTQSPTHLIKTRGQQVTLRCSSQSGHNTVSWYQQALGQGPQFIFQYYREEENGRGNFPPRFSGLQFPNYSSELNVNALELDDSALYLCASSFRRDEQYFGPGTRLTVT.

This clone was observed at least ten times. The CDR3 sequence is CASSRTGSYEQYF. The CDR3 nucleotides read TGTGCCAGCAGTAGGACAGGGTCCTACGAGCAGTACTTC. The rearrangement links TRBV6-5 to TRBJ2-7; 8 nucleotides line up with TRBD1. The V and J ends lost 5 bases and 1 base, in that order; junction bases with no gene match: 1. Looked up from germline, CDR1 is MNHEY and CDR2 is SVGAGI. The length of the CDR3 is 13 residues.

This clone appeared a few times. The chain combines TRBV27 with TRBJ2-7; D not resolved. The V end lost 4 bases, the J end lost 5 bases, and 12 bases lay between the germline ends. Germline-derived CDR1 and CDR2 are MNHEY and SMNVEV (reference sequence). The CDR3 runs to 13 residues. CDR3 nucleotide sequence: TGTGCCAGCAGTTCAGCTAGAACTAACGAGCAGTACTTC. It codes for CASSSARTNEQYF.

The V and J genes are TRBV4-3 and TRBJ2-2, with 11 bases identical to TRBD2. The CDR3 has 17 amino acids. Germline loops: CDR1 LGHNA, CDR2 YSLEER. With V trimmed by 4 bases and J by 1 base, 5 bases remained unmatched. The CDR3 spells CASSPGTSGENTGELFF. In DNA form, the CDR3 reads TGCGCCAGCAGCCCTGGGACTAGCGGAGAGAACACCGGGGAGCTGTTTTTT.

This chain joins TRBV5-1 and TRBJ2-7, with D possibly matching TRBD1 (5 bases). V dropped 4 bases and J dropped 6 bases, with 11 bases sitting between them. CDR1 is SGHRS, CDR2 YFSETQ, per germline. This CDR3 is built from 12 residues. In nucleotides, the CDR3 is TGCGCCAGCAGCATTCAGGGAACCGAGCAGTACTTC. This codes for CASSIQGTEQYF.

This sequence joins TRBV5-5 and TRBJ2-4; 8 bases agree with TRBD1. V trimming: 4 bases; J trimming: 8 bases; junction bases outside the gene matches: 2. Germline V CDR1 and CDR2: SGHKS, YYEKEE (reference sequence). The CDR3 contains 12 residues. CDR3 region: CASSPTGDIQYF. Written as DNA, the CDR3 is TGTGCCAGCAGCCCGACAGGGGACATTCAGTACTTC. Full variable domain (outside the CDR3, taken from reference TRBV5-5 and TRBJ2-4): DAGVTQSPTHLIKTRGQQVTLRCSPISGHKSVSWYQQVLGQGPQFIFQYYEKEERGRGNFPDRFSARQFPNYSSELNVNALLLGDSALYLCASSPTGDIQYFGAGTRLSVL.

This chain joins TRBV29-1 and TRBJ2-6; weak D call: TRBD1 (6 bases). In germline, CDR1 is SQVTM, CDR2 ANQGSEA. The CDR3 consists of 13 residues. V shed 7 bases and J shed 0 bases, with 7 bases lying between them. CDR3 amino acids: CSGQDSGANVLTF. The CDR3 DNA reads TGCAGCGGACAGGACTCTGGGGCCAACGTCCTGACTTTC.

CDR3 nucleotide sequence: TGTGCCAGCAGCCCCCAGGGTCCGGAGACCCAGTACTTC. Encoded protein: CASSPQGPETQYF. The J gene is TRBJ2-5, the V gene TRBV7-2, with D perhaps matching TRBD1 (5 bases). CDR3 size: 13 residues. V lost 5 bases, J lost 5 bases, and 12 bases lay in between. CDR1 and CDR2 (germline): SGHTA, FQGNSA.

The V and J genes are TRBV4-2 and TRBJ2-5; D not certain. Germline lookup yields CDR1 LGHNA and CDR2 YNFKEQ. The CDR3 length is 14 residues. Between the trimmed V and J ends, which lost 1 base and 3 bases, there was a span of 9 bases. The CDR3 sequence is CASSQAGREETQYF. The CDR3 DNA is TGTGCCAGCAGCCAAGCCGGGCGCGAAGAGACCCAGTACTTC.

This clone showed up just a few times. This rearrangement joins TRBV6-4 to TRBJ2-1; 8 bases agree with TRBD2. The CDR3 runs 15 residues. Germline V gene sequence: CDR1 MRHNA, CDR2 SNTAGT. J was trimmed by 5 bases and V by 3 bases; bases with no gene match: 6. The CDR3 protein is CASSESSGTHNEQFF. CDR3 DNA: TGTGCCAGCAGTGAAAGTAGCGGGACCCACAATGAGCAGTTCTTC.

The chain has TRBV5-1 and TRBJ2-7; 12 positions agree with TRBD1. Germline V lookup: CDR1 SGHRS, CDR2 YFSETQ. V shed 4 bases and J 6 bases; nucleotides not matched to a gene: 5. The CDR3 has 14 amino acids. In nucleotides, the CDR3 is TGCGCCAGCAGCCGGGACAGGGGGCGAGGCGAGCAGTACTTC. This encodes CASSRDRGRGEQYF.

The gene calls are TRBV6-6 and TRBJ2-1, with D perhaps matching TRBD1 or TRBD2 (5 bases each). The CDR3 contains 15 residues. CDR1 and CDR2 (germline): MNHNY, SVGAGI (reference sequence). The germline V and J ends were trimmed by 8 bases and 0 bases, with 14 bases remaining between them. The DNA for the CDR3 is TGTGCCAGCGACGGGGTAGGGGCCTCCTACAATGAGCAGTTCTTC. Protein: CASDGVGASYNEQFF.

This clone was recorded at least ten times. This rearrangement joins TRBV6-5 to TRBJ2-5, with TRBD1 as a possible D gene (6 bases). The length of the CDR3 is 14 residues. Trimming removed 7 bases at V and 2 bases at J, with 14 bases between. Germline CDR1 and CDR2: MNHEY and SVGAGI. The CDR3 sequence: CASKRPTGQETQYF. CDR3 in DNA: TGTGCCAGCAAGCGACCGACAGGTCAAGAGACCCAGTACTTC.

Only a few counts were recorded for this clone. V usage is TRBV20-1 and J usage is TRBJ2-1; D unclear. Germline values: CDR1 DFQATT, CDR2 SNEGSKA (reference sequence). Trimming pared 1 base from V and 12 bases from J, leaving 10 bases between. The length of the CDR3 is 11 residues. This CDR3 is CSARVSYGQFF. CDR3 nucleotide sequence: TGCAGTGCTAGAGTGAGTTATGGGCAGTTCTTC.

This chain links TRBV27 with TRBJ2-7; D is perhaps TRBD2 (5 bases). V was pared by 8 bases and J by 2 bases, with 16 bases between. The CDR3 runs 14 residues. Germline V gene lookup returns CDR1 MNHEY and CDR2 SMNVEV (reference sequence). The CDR3 region is CASGSLEATYEQYF. CDR3 coding DNA: TGTGCCAGCGGTTCCCTGGAGGCGACCTACGAGCAGTACTTC.

This sequence joins TRBV6-5 and TRBJ1-4; 7 bases align to TRBD1. Looked up from germline, CDR1 is MNHEY and CDR2 is SVGAGI. V was pared by 5 bases and J by 7 bases, with 4 bases of the junction left unmatched. CDR3 length: 13 amino acids. The CDR3 sequence is CASSTGVIEKLFF. The CDR3 coding sequence is TGTGCCAGCAGTACAGGGGTAATTGAAAAACTGTTTTTT.

V is TRBV5-4 and J is TRBJ1-4; D is unclear. CDR3 size: 15 residues. Looked up from germline, CDR1 is SGHNT and CDR2 is YYREEE (reference sequence). V was shortened by 0 bases and J by 5 bases, with 11 bases between the two germline ends. The CDR3 sequence is CASSLGRDSNEKLFF. In DNA, the CDR3 is TGTGCCAGCAGCTTGGGCCGGGATTCAAATGAAAAACTGTTTTTT.

The rearrangement links TRBV2 to TRBJ2-1; 7 bases are shared with TRBD2. Trimming cost V 7 bases and J 6 bases; bases outside gene matches: 9. CDR3 length equals 14 residues. Looked up from germline, CDR1 is SNHLY and CDR2 is FYNNEI. The chain's CDR3 is CASKSSGGGNEQFF. CDR3 nucleotides: TGTGCCAGCAAATCTAGCGGAGGTGGCAATGAGCAGTTCTTC.

The CDR3 region has the DNA TGTGCCAGCAGTGAAGGCGGGCAGGGCCCCGAGCAGTACTTC. It specifies CASSEGGQGPEQYF. V usage is TRBV2 and J usage is TRBJ2-7; the D gene could be TRBD1 or TRBD2 (5 bases each). Between the trimmed V and J ends, which lost 1 base and 6 bases, there was a span of 13 bases. This CDR3 is 14 amino acids long. The germline V gene has CDR1 SNHLY and CDR2 FYNNEI. Combining the CDR3 with reference TRBV2 and TRBJ2-7 gives the whole variable domain EPEVTQTPSHQVTQMGQEVILRCVPISNHLYFYWYRQILGQKVEFLVSFYNNEISEKSEIFDDQFSVERPDGSNFTLKIRSTKLEDSAMYFCASSEGGQGPEQYFGPGTRLTVT.

The V call is TRBV29-1, the J call TRBJ2-4, with 7 bases identical to TRBD1. Germline V gene data show CDR1 as SQVTM and CDR2 as ANQGSEA. The CDR3 is made up of 14 amino acids. The V gene end was trimmed by 0 bases and the J gene end by 9 bases; junction bases not matched to a gene: 8. CDR3 bases: TGCAGCGTTGAAGAGCCAGGGGGTTTTGGCATTCAGTACTTC. Translation gives CSVEEPGGFGIQYF. Supplemented by reference TRBV29-1 and TRBJ2-4, the full variable domain reads SAVISQKPSRDICQRGTSLTIQCQVDSQVTMMFWYRQQPGQSLTLIATANQGSEATYESGFVIDKFPISRPNLTFSTLTVSNMSPEDSSIYLCSVEEPGGFGIQYFGAGTRLSVL.